One T cell receptor beta chain is described in this entry. The data derive from a study of blood T cell repertoires in COVID-19. Across the study: Researchers got acute and convalescent COVID-19 samples from the United States, Italy and Spain. In each case, the material was cDNA or gDNA derived from T cells, B-cell-depleted T cells, or PBMCs.

Per the authors' pipeline: How many nucleated cells were present was estimated from reference gene primer amplification. Here immunoSEQ multiplex PCR was the method, and the copy in TCRdb shows in-frame clones only, minus some. The V and J calls and clone size were taken over from that table, and D and trimming were inferred from the DNA. The table includes 75,000 to 85,000 clones, about 87% detected once. CDR3 length: 14 amino acids. CDR1 SGHRS and CDR2 YFSETQ come from the germline V gene. Unmatched junction bases numbered 6, after V lost 5 bases and J lost 5 bases. The chain recombines TRBV5-1 with TRBJ2-1, with 8 nucleotides matching TRBD1. Material for sequencing was peripheral blood. The clonotype originates from a man aged 50-59 years with active COVID-19. The CDR3, as DNA: TGCGCCAGCAGTCCCGGGACAGGTAACAATGAGCAGTTCTTC. Residues: CASSPGTGNNEQFF.